This T cell receptor beta chain was obtained from a study of T-cell memory formation after mild COVID-19. Study observations and caveats: Clones contracting across day 15 to 85 had a balanced CD4/CD8 profile; later expanding clones leaned CD4+. Clones that contracted clustered mainly in CM and EM if CD4+ and in EMRA if CD8+.

Concerning this clonotype: What it recognizes is unknown.

This CDR3 spans 14 amino acids. Germline V CDR1 and CDR2: MNHEY, SVGAGI. Losses at the gene ends were 2 bases for V and 7 bases for J; bases not matched to a gene: 3. The authors produced TCR alpha and TCR beta cDNA libraries with sample barcodes and UMIs by 5'RACE using constant-segment primers. TCRdb independently ran MiXCR on the 5' RACE reads; one entry per CDR3 protein. This sample has 400,000 to 450,000 distinct CDR3 sequences, with roughly 18% found just once. Sequencing used PBMCs or a T cell subset sorted from them (not recorded which). This sequence was found in a man aged 18 to 29 who had mild COVID-19 (a few samples of this study predate the infection). Cell type and time point are not known. V usage is TRBV6-5 and J usage is TRBJ1-4; 8 bases agree with TRBD1. The CDR3 region is CASSYDRGGEKLFF. CDR3 nucleotide sequence: TGTGCCAGCAGTTACGACAGGGGCGGTGAAAAACTGTTTTTT.